Below, 32 T cell receptor beta chains from the same sample are listed, as sequenced in a study of vaccination effects on CD4 cells after COVID-19 (dated by TCRdb to about 2022). Their recognized antigens are unknown. In the ViraFEST assay, PBMC were stimulated with viral peptide pools, and TCR sequencing was then used to find antigen-specific CD4+ T cell clonotypes based on their expansion. After approximately eleven days of culture, CD4+ T cells were isolated with the EasySep CD4+ T cell isolation kit. Each participant received two doses of an mRNA SARS-CoV-2 vaccine, either BNT162b2 or mRNA-1273. Libraries were prepared through the immunoSEQ multiplex PCR assay. The clones in this table, taken by TCRdb from immuneACCESS, are in-frame only. Not every clone is retained; where verified, under half of the shortfall comes from an unresolved V gene, and the cause of the rest is unknown. This sample gives approximately 25,000 clones in total; about 70% of them show up just once. The ten largest make up approximately 8% of the sample.

The material was CD4+ T cells from PBMCs cultured with SARS-CoV-2 spike peptides, obtained after COVID-19 vaccination. In the paper's terms, the cell subset or site label means: SARS-CoV-2 spike overlapping peptide pool stimulation. These receptors all come from a human donor who received a COVID-19 vaccine.

The chain combines TRBV6-5 with TRBJ1-5; TRBD1 is a possible D gene (5 bases). CDR3 length equals 15 residues. V lost 2 bases and J lost 4, with 12 bases in between. Germline CDR1 reads MNHEY; CDR2 reads SVGAGI. The CDR3 DNA is TGTGCCAGCAGTTACGAAGGGTCAGGGAATCAGCCCCAGCATTTT. Translated, it gives CASSYEGSGNQPQHF.

This clone was seen a handful of times. The chain carries TRBV9 and TRBJ1-6; TRBD1 is a possible D gene (6 bases). Trimming pared 3 bases from V and 8 bases from J, leaving 18 bases between. The germline CDR1 and CDR2 sequences are SGDLS and YYNGEE. The CDR3 is 16 amino acids. The CDR3 nucleotides read TGTGCCAGCAGCGCCCCTGGGGGAAGGGGGGATTCACCCCTCCACTTT. This codes for CASSAPGGRGDSPLHF. Together with reference TRBV9 and TRBJ1-6, the CDR3 gives the full variable domain: DSGVTQTPKHLITATGQRVTLRCSPRSGDLSVYWYQQSLDQGLQFLIQYYNGEERAKGNILERFSAQQFPDLHSELNLSSLELGDSALYFCASSAPGGRGDSPLHFGNGTRLTVT.

The J gene is TRBJ2-3, the V gene TRBV7-8, with 8 bases identical to TRBD2. V lost 3 bases, J lost 1 base, and 6 bases stayed unmatched. This CDR3 region has 16 residues. Per the germline V gene, CDR1 is SGHVS and CDR2 is FQNEAQ. The DNA of the CDR3 is TGTGCCAGCAGCTTTAGCGGGACGGAACGCACAGATACGCAGTATTTT. It is translated as CASSFSGTERTDTQYF.

The rearrangement uses TRBV15 and TRBJ1-5; 7 nucleotides agree with TRBD1. This CDR3 region has 15 residues. V lost 1 base, J lost 4 bases, and 4 bases stayed unmatched. Per the germline V gene, CDR1 is LNHNV and CDR2 is YYDKDF (reference sequence). CDR3 loop: CATSRGQGVNQPQHF. The CDR3 DNA reads as TGTGCCACCAGCAGAGGGCAGGGGGTAAATCAGCCCCAGCATTTT. The full variable domain, its missing parts supplied by reference TRBV15 and TRBJ1-5, is DAMVIQNPRYQVTQFGKPVTLSCSQTLNHNVMYWYQQKSSQAPKLLFHYYDKDFNNEADTPDNFQSRRPNTSFCFLDIRSPGLGDTAMYLCATSRGQGVNQPQHFGDGTRLSIL.

The chain has TRBV5-8 and TRBJ2-4; D ambiguous. This CDR3 has 16 amino acids. Germline V gene lookup returns CDR1 SGHTS and CDR2 YDEGEE. V lost 2 bases, J lost 0 bases, and 12 bases lay in between. The CDR3 region is CASSFGRTQAKNIQYF. DNA of the CDR3: TGTGCCAGCAGCTTCGGGCGCACACAAGCCAAAAACATTCAGTACTTC.

J is TRBJ2-7 and V is TRBV30; 7 bases are shared with TRBD2. Germline CDR1 reads GTSNPN; CDR2 reads SVGIG (reference sequence). This CDR3 is 16 amino acids long. V shed 1 base and J 3 bases; nucleotides not matched to a gene: 12. CDR3 residues: CAWSARTGGLVYEQYF. CDR3 sequence (DNA): TGTGCCTGGAGTGCCCGGACGGGGGGTTTAGTCTACGAGCAGTACTTC.

The genes are TRBV28 and TRBJ1-1; D is possibly TRBD1 (5 bases). From germline, CDR1 is MDHEN and CDR2 SYDVKM. This CDR3 spans 13 amino acids. Trimming stripped 6 bases from V and 7 bases from J, with 15 bases between. The CDR3 is CASRGPRRGEAFF. The CDR3 nucleotides are TGTGCCAGCAGGGGACCCCGGCGGGGTGAAGCTTTCTTT.

This rearrangement joins TRBV5-4 to TRBJ1-4, with TRBD1 identical over 7 bases. CDR3 length: 14 amino acids. Germline V gives CDR1 SGHNT, CDR2 YYREEE (reference sequence). Trimming took 4 bases from V and 4 from J; bases not matched to a gene: 4. CDR3 in amino acids: CASSPGQFNEKLFF. DNA of the CDR3: TGTGCCAGCAGCCCGGGACAGTTTAATGAAAAACTGTTTTTT.

The genes are TRBV2 and TRBJ2-5; D gene unclear. Germline V gene sequence: CDR1 SNHLY, CDR2 FYNNEI. The CDR3 totals 12 residues. V lost 3 bases to trimming and J lost 5 bases, with 7 bases between them. The CDR3 is CASSEQWETQYF. CDR3 DNA: TGTGCCAGCAGTGAGCAGTGGGAGACCCAGTACTTC.

The chain has TRBV7-8 and TRBJ2-7; D might be TRBD1 or TRBD2, each matching 5 bases. Trimming shortened V by 1 base and J by 7 bases, and 11 bases separated the two germline ends. Germline CDR1 SGHVS, CDR2 FQNEAQ. This CDR3 comprises 13 residues. The CDR3 DNA reads as TGTGCCAGCAGCTTAGGAGGGGAGAGGGAGCAGTACTTC. This encodes CASSLGGEREQYF.

The CDR3 coding sequence is TGTGCCAGCAGCTTTCGGGGGGGAAGCACTGAAGCTTTCTTT. This encodes CASSFRGGSTEAFF. This sequence joins TRBV11-2 and TRBJ1-1, with D possibly TRBD1 on 5 matching bases. Trimming shortened V by 3 bases and J by 4 bases, and 12 bases separated the two germline ends. Germline assignment: CDR1 SGHAT and CDR2 FQNNGV. The length of the CDR3 is 14 residues.

The gene calls are TRBV6-4 and TRBJ2-2, with 7 bases identical to TRBD2. With 6 bases clipped from V and 4 bases from J, the junction kept 11 bases outside the gene matches. CDR3 size: 16 residues. From germline, CDR1 is MRHNA and CDR2 SNTAGT. CDR3 coding DNA: TGTGCCAGCAGCGTAGGGCTAGCGGACTCCACCGGGGAGCTGTTTTTT. Its protein is CASSVGLADSTGELFF.

This clone turned up a few times. This chain connects TRBV3-1 (or the pseudogene TRBV3-2) to TRBJ2-3, with a tentative D call TRBD1 (5 bases). Trimming stripped 1 base from V and 6 bases from J, with 5 bases between. This CDR3 has 12 residues. Germline V lookup: CDR1 LGHDT, CDR2 YNNKEL (reference sequence). CDR3 coding DNA: TGTGCCAGCAGCCAAGGGGGCGATACGCAGTATTTT. Amino acid sequence: CASSQGGDTQYF.

This clone was picked up a small number of times. This chain joins TRBV4-1 and TRBJ2-7; the D is unclear. Between the trimmed V and J ends, which lost 0 bases and 2 bases, there was a span of 11 bases. The CDR3 runs to 15 residues. Germline V CDR1 and CDR2: MGHRA, YSYEKL. Written as DNA, the CDR3 is TGCGCCAGCAGCCAAGATGAAAGGACCCCCTACGAGCAGTACTTC. Translated: CASSQDERTPYEQYF.

CDR3 sequence: CASSDPILGTGYGNTIYF. The CDR3 DNA sequence: TGTGCCAGCAGTGACCCGATCCTCGGGACAGGGTACGGAAACACCATATATTTT. The genes are TRBV6-4 and TRBJ1-3, with TRBD1 identical over 9 bases. Germline V gives CDR1 MRHNA, CDR2 SNTAGT. Trimming cost V 2 bases and J 4 bases; bases outside gene matches: 12. The CDR3 runs 18 residues.

This clone was seen a single time. The chain couples TRBV5-1 to TRBJ1-5; D uncertain. The V end was cut by 1 base, the J end by 6 bases, with 14 bases between. This CDR3 is 15 amino acids long. CDR1 SGHRS and CDR2 YFSETQ come from the germline V gene. The CDR3 sequence is CASSLTSSESQPQHF. The DNA of the CDR3 is TGCGCCAGCAGCTTGACAAGTTCGGAGTCTCAGCCCCAGCATTTT.

The chain employs TRBV4-1 and TRBJ2-1; D is unresolved. V dropped 1 base and J dropped 4 bases, with 14 bases sitting between them. There are 16 residues in the CDR3. The germline gives CDR1 MGHRA, CDR2 YSYEKL. The CDR3 region has the DNA TGCGCCAGCAGCCAAGTAGGGCCGGTCCTTTACAATGAGCAGTTCTTC. Its translation: CASSQVGPVLYNEQFF.

A single count supports this clone. This chain uses TRBV3-1 (or the pseudogene TRBV3-2) with TRBJ2-7; 8 bases line up with TRBD2. V was pared by 1 base and J by 1 base, with 6 bases of the junction left unmatched. There are 16 residues in the CDR3. The germline V gene encodes CDR1 LGHDT and CDR2 YNNKEL (reference sequence). The CDR3 loop is CASSQGTRGVSYEQYF. CDR3 in DNA: TGTGCCAGCAGCCAAGGGACGCGGGGGGTATCCTACGAGCAGTACTTC.

The rearrangement uses TRBV9 and TRBJ1-1, with a possible D match to TRBD1 (6 bases). Germline V gene lookup returns CDR1 SGDLS and CDR2 YYNGEE. The CDR3 is made up of 12 amino acids. The V gene lost 5 bases and the J gene lost 11 bases, with 16 bases spanning the gap. The CDR3 nucleotides are TGTGCCAGCAGTGATACAGGGCGAAAGGCTTTCTTT. This sequence encodes CASSDTGRKAFF.

This sequence joins TRBV18 and TRBJ2-1; the match to TRBD2 covers 8 bases. The germline V gene encodes CDR1 KGHSH and CDR2 LQKENI. Germline trimming cut 3 bases from V and 0 bases from J; bases unmatched to any gene: 7. This CDR3 comprises 17 residues. CDR3 bases: TGTGCCAGCTCACCCCGAGTAGCGGGAATCTCCTACAATGAGCAGTTCTTC. Its translation is CASSPRVAGISYNEQFF. Together with reference TRBV18 and TRBJ2-1, the CDR3 gives the full variable domain: NAGVMQNPRHLVRRRGQEARLRCSPMKGHSHVYWYRQLPEEGLKFMVYLQKENIIDESGMPKERFSAEFPKEGPSILRIQQVVRGDSAAYFCASSPRVAGISYNEQFFGPGTRLTVL.

This clone occurred a few times. The gene calls are TRBV28 and TRBJ1-2; D is unclear. Germline CDR1 reads MDHEN; CDR2 reads SYDVKM. V lost 4 bases to trimming and J lost 4 bases, with 13 bases between them. This CDR3 is built from 14 residues. CDR3 nucleotide sequence: TGTGCCAGCAGTTCCCTTAGAGAAGGCTATGGCTACACCTTC. This sequence encodes CASSSLREGYGYTF.

This rearrangement joins TRBV6-6 to TRBJ1-4; 8 bases map to TRBD1. CDR3 length: 14 amino acids. Per the germline V gene, CDR1 is MNHNY and CDR2 is SVGAGI (reference sequence). The trim removed 3 bases at V and 8 bases at J, leaving 5 bases unmatched. CDR3 sequence (DNA): TGTGCCAGCAGTTATGGACAGGGTGGGGAAAAACTGTTTTTT. It translates to CASSYGQGGEKLFF.

The CDR3 DNA sequence: TGTGCCATCAGTGCCAACCCCCCGGTTCTAGCGGGAGGATCGGGCTCCTACGAGCAGTACTTC. As protein: CAISANPPVLAGGSGSYEQYF. The genes are TRBV10-3 and TRBJ2-7; TRBD2 aligns across 11 bases. This CDR3 has 21 residues. From germline, CDR1 is ENHRY and CDR2 SYGVKD. The V segment lost 4 bases and the J segment 0 bases; nucleotides outside the gene matches: 20.

The V call is TRBV19, the J call TRBJ1-1; 7 nucleotides line up with TRBD1. J lost 4 bases, V lost 3 bases, and 5 bases had no gene match. The CDR3 is made up of 14 amino acids. CDR1 is LNHDA and CDR2 is SQIVND in the germline V gene (reference sequence). CDR3 nucleotides: TGTGCCAGTAGTATGATACAGGGGTCCACTGAAGCTTTCTTT. This codes for CASSMIQGSTEAFF.

This clone was counted between two and nine times. The rearrangement uses TRBV7-6 and TRBJ2-2; unclear D gene. CDR3 length: 16 amino acids. V lost 1 base, J lost 7 bases, and 16 bases lay in between. Germline V gene lookup returns CDR1 SGHVS and CDR2 FNYEAQ. CDR3 region: CASSLGRLVQNGELFF. DNA of the CDR3: TGTGCCAGCAGCTTAGGGCGGCTGGTTCAGAACGGGGAGCTGTTTTTT.

This clone appeared a single time. The CDR3 region is CASSSHYDYGYTF. CDR3 in DNA: TGTGCCAGCAGCTCGCACTACGACTATGGCTACACCTTC. This chain joins TRBV11-1 and TRBJ1-2, with unresolved D. Trimming cost V 4 bases and J 3 bases, with 9 bases left between them. The CDR3 totals 13 residues. In germline, CDR1 is SGHAT, CDR2 FQDESV (reference sequence).

A few counts support this clone. The chain uses TRBV5-1 and TRBJ2-7, with TRBD2 matching over 8 bases. The CDR3 runs 14 residues. Losses at the gene ends were 7 bases for V and 5 bases for J; bases not matched to a gene: 11. Looked up from germline, CDR1 is SGHRS and CDR2 is YFSETQ. CDR3 DNA sequence: TGCGCCAGCTCACCAAGCGGGGGTGTCAACGAGCAGTACTTC. It specifies CASSPSGGVNEQYF. Together with reference TRBV5-1 and TRBJ2-7, the CDR3 gives the full variable domain: KAGVTQTPRYLIKTRGQQVTLSCSPISGHRSVSWYQQTPGQGLQFLFEYFSETQRNKGNFPGRFSGRQFSNSRSEMNVSTLELGDSALYLCASSPSGGVNEQYFGPGTRLTVT.

This CDR3 is CATSNAGTGTDTQYF. The DNA of the CDR3 is TGTGCCACCAGTAACGCCGGGACAGGCACAGATACGCAGTATTTT. The chain combines TRBV24-1 with TRBJ2-3, with 7 positions matching TRBD1. Looked up from germline, CDR1 is KGHDR and CDR2 is SFDVKD. This CDR3 has 15 amino acids. J lost 1 base, V lost 6 bases, and 6 bases had no gene match.

The chain has TRBV13 and TRBJ2-5; no firm D call. This CDR3 comprises 14 residues. V lost 5 bases, J lost 0 bases, and 10 bases lay in between. CDR1 PRHDT and CDR2 FYEKMQ come from the germline V gene (reference sequence). The CDR3 here is CASSLNTDQETQYF. The CDR3 DNA follows: TGTGCCAGCAGCCTAAACACCGACCAAGAGACCCAGTACTTC. Together with reference TRBV13 and TRBJ2-5, the CDR3 gives the full variable domain: AAGVIQSPRHLIKEKRETATLKCYPIPRHDTVYWYQQGPGQDPQFLISFYEKMQSDKGSIPDRFSAQQFSDYHSELNMSSLELGDSALYFCASSLNTDQETQYFGPGTRLLVL.

This rearrangement joins TRBV24-1 to TRBJ2-2, with D unresolved. Trimming pared 4 bases from V and 6 bases from J, leaving 11 bases between. CDR1 is KGHDR, CDR2 SFDVKD, per germline. CDR3 length: 14 amino acids. The CDR3 region is CATSDPRTAGELFF. CDR3 in DNA: TGTGCCACCAGTGACCCACGCACCGCCGGGGAGCTGTTTTTT.

The gene calls are TRBV30 and TRBJ1-6; a possible D gene is TRBD1 (6 bases). The CDR3 covers 15 residues. From germline, CDR1 is GTSNPN and CDR2 SVGIG (reference sequence). Trimming removed 2 bases at V and 5 bases at J, with 13 bases between. The CDR3 sequence: CAWSFAGVDNSPLHF. CDR3 DNA: TGTGCCTGGAGTTTCGCAGGGGTAGATAATTCACCCCTCCACTTT.

The rearrangement links TRBV6-5 to TRBJ1-2, with TRBD1 matching 9 bases. Trimming at V came to 6 bases and at J to 7 bases, leaving 9 bases not matched to a gene. The CDR3 sequence is 14 residues long. Germline loops: CDR1 MNHEY, CDR2 SVGAGI. The CDR3 nucleotides read TGTGCCAGCAGCCGGGACAGGGTGGAAAGTGGCTACACCTTC. Amino acids: CASSRDRVESGYTF.